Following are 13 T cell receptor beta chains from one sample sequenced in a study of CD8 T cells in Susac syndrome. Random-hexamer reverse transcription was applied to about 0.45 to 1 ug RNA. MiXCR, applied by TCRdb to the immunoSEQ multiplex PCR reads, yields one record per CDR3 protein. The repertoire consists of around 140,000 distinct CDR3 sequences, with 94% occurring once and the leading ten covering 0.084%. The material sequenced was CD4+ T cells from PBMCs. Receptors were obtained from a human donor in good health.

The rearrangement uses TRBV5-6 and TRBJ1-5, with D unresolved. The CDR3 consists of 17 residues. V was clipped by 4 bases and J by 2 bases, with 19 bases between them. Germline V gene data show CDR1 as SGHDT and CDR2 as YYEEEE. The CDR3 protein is CASSLGMGSMGNQPQHF. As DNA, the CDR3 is TGTGCCAGCAGCCTTGGGATGGGGAGCATGGGCAATCAGCCCCAGCATTTT.

For the CDR3, the DNA is TGTGCCATCAGTAACTCAGAGGGATTCCAAGAGACCCAGTACTTC. This translates into CAISNSEGFQETQYF. The chain employs TRBV10-3 and TRBJ2-5; a possible D gene is TRBD2 (5 bases). CDR1 is ENHRY and CDR2 is SYGVKD in the germline V gene. This CDR3 region has 15 residues. V was cut by 5 bases and J by 1 base, with 14 bases left in between.

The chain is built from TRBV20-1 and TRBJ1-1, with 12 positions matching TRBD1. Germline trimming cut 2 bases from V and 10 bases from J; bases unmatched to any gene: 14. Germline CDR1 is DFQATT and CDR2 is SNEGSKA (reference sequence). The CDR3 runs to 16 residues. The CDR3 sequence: CSARPVQGTGGMVAFF. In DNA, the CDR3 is TGCAGTGCTAGACCCGTACAAGGGACAGGGGGCATGGTAGCTTTCTTT.

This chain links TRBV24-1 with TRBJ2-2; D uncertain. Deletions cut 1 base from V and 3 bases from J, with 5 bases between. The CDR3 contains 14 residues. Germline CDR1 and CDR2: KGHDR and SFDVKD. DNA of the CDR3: TGTGCCACCAGTGATTTCCTTGACACCGGGGAGCTGTTTTTT. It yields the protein CATSDFLDTGELFF.

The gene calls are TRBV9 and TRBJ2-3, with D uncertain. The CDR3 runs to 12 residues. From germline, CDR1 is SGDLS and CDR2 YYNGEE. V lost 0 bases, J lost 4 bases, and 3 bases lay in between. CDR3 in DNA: TGTGCCAGCAGCGTAGGGTCAGATACGCAGTATTTT. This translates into CASSVGSDTQYF.

DNA of the CDR3: TGTGCCAGCAGCCAAGAAGCTGACAGACGCTATGGCTACACCTTC. Protein sequence: CASSQEADRRYGYTF. The chain carries TRBV3-1 and TRBJ1-2; D may be TRBD1 (5 bases). The CDR3 runs 15 residues. V was pared by 0 bases and J by 4 bases, with 12 bases between. CDR1 is LGHDT and CDR2 is YNNKEL in the germline V gene (reference sequence).

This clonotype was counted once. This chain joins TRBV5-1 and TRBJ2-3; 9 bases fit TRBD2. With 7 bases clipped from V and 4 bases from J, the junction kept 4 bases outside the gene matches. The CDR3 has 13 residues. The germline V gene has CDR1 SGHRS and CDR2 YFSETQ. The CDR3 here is CASLAGASDTQYF. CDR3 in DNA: TGCGCCAGCTTAGCGGGAGCCTCAGATACGCAGTATTTT.

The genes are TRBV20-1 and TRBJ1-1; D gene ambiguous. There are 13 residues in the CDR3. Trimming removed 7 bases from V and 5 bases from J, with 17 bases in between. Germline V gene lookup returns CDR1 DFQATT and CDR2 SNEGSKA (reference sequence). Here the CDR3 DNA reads TGCAGTGGGGTATTCGGGAGAGGGACTGAAGCTTTCTTT. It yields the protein CSGVFGRGTEAFF.

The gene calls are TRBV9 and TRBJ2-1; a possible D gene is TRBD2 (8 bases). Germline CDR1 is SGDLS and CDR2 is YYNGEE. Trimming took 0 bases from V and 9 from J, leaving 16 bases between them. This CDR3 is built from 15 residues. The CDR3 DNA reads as TGTGCCAGCAGCGTAGGGGTAGCGGGGACAGCTGAGCAGTTCTTC. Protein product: CASSVGVAGTAEQFF.

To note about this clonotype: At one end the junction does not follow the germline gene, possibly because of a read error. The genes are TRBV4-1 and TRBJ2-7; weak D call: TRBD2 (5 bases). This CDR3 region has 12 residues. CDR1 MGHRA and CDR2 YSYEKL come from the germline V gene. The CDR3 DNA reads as TGCGCCAGCAGCCAAGATCCGGCGAGGGCTGTCTTC. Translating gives CASSQDPARAVF.

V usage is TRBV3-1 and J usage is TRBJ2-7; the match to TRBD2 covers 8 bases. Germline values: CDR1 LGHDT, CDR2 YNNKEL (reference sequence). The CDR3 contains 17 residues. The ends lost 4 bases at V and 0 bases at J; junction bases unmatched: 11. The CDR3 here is CASSLQASGSVSYEQYF. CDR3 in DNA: TGTGCCAGCAGCCTCCAAGCGAGCGGGAGTGTCTCCTACGAGCAGTACTTC.

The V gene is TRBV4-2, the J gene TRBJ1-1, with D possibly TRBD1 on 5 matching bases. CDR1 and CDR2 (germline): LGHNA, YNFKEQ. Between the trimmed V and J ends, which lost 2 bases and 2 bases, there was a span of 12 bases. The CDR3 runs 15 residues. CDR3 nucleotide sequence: TGTGCCAGCAGCCAATATTGGGACGGCAACACTGAAGCTTTCTTT. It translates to CASSQYWDGNTEAFF.

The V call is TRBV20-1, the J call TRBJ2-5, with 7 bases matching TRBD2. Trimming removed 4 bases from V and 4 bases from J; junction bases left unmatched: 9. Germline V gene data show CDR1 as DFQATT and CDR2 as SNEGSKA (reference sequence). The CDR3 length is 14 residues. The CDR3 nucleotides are TGCAGTGCTAAAAGGGAGGGCCTACGAGAGACCCAGTACTTC. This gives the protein CSAKREGLRETQYF.